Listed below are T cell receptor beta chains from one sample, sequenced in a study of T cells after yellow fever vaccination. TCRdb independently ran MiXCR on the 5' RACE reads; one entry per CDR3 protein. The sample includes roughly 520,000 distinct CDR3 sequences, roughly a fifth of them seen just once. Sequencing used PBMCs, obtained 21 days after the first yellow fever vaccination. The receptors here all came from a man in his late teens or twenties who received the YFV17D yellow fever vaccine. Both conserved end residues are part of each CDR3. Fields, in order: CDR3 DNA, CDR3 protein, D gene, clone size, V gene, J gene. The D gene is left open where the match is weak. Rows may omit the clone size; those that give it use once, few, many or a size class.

CDR3nt: TGTGCCAGCAGCTGGGACAGACGCACAGATACGCAGTATTTT; CDR3aa: CASSWDRRTDTQYF; d_gene: TRBD1; abundance: NA; v_gene: TRBV7-8; j_gene: TRBJ2-3
CDR3nt: TGCGCCAGCAGCTTAGCAGTTTTTGGGAGCTCTGGAAACACCATATATTTT; CDR3aa: CASSLAVFGSSGNTIYF; d_gene: NA; abundance: few; v_gene: TRBV5-1; j_gene: TRBJ1-3
CDR3nt: TGTGCCAGTAGTATTTCGGACAGCAATCAGCCCCAGCATTTT; CDR3aa: CASSISDSNQPQHF; d_gene: NA; abundance: NA; v_gene: TRBV19; j_gene: TRBJ1-5
CDR3nt: TGTGCCAGCAGTCGAACAGGGGCCGATGAGCAGTTCTTC; CDR3aa: CASSRTGADEQFF; d_gene: TRBD1; abundance: NA; v_gene: TRBV6-1; j_gene: TRBJ2-1
CDR3nt: TGTGCCAGCAGTTACCGAACCCAAGAGACCCAGTACTTC; CDR3aa: CASSYRTQETQYF; d_gene: NA; abundance: NA; v_gene: TRBV6-5; j_gene: TRBJ2-5
CDR3nt: TGTGCCAGCAGCCCGGCTTATCCGGAGCTGTTTTTT; CDR3aa: CASSPAYPELFF; d_gene: NA; abundance: few; v_gene: TRBV7-9; j_gene: TRBJ2-2
CDR3nt: TGTGCCAGCGATATTGCACCCCTCCACTTT; CDR3aa: CASDIAPLHF; d_gene: NA; abundance: many; v_gene: TRBV7-9; j_gene: TRBJ1-6
CDR3nt: TGTGCCAGCAGCTCAGCGGGGCGAGCCTACGAGCAGTACTTC; CDR3aa: CASSSAGRAYEQYF; d_gene: TRBD2; abundance: once; v_gene: TRBV11-2; j_gene: TRBJ2-7
CDR3nt: TGCAGTGCTAGCCGTGCTAGCGGGTTCACAGATACGCAGTATTTT; CDR3aa: CSASRASGFTDTQYF; d_gene: TRBD2; abundance: NA; v_gene: TRBV20-1; j_gene: TRBJ2-3
CDR3nt: TGCGCCAGCAGCACTTACGGACAGGGAGGCTACACCTTC; CDR3aa: CASSTYGQGGYTF; d_gene: TRBD1; abundance: few; v_gene: TRBV5-1; j_gene: TRBJ1-2
CDR3nt: TGTGCCAGCAATCCACTACTTACAGGGACCCAGACGCAGTATTTT; CDR3aa: CASNPLLTGTQTQYF; d_gene: NA; abundance: many; v_gene: TRBV6-1; j_gene: TRBJ2-3
CDR3nt: TGTGCCAGCAGCTCATCAGGACTGCACCATAATTCACCCCTCCACTTT; CDR3aa: CASSSSGLHHNSPLHF; d_gene: NA; abundance: NA; v_gene: TRBV7-9; j_gene: TRBJ1-6
CDR3nt: TGTGCCAGCAGTTACTCGGTTTCTAGAGGCACCGGGGAGCTGTTTTTT; CDR3aa: CASSYSVSRGTGELFF; d_gene: NA; abundance: few; v_gene: TRBV6-2/TRBV6-3; j_gene: TRBJ2-2
CDR3nt: TGTGCCAGCAGCATTAGGACAGGGAGAAGCACAGATACGCAGTATTTT; CDR3aa: CASSIRTGRSTDTQYF; d_gene: TRBD1; abundance: few; v_gene: TRBV7-8; j_gene: TRBJ2-3
CDR3nt: TGCAGTGCTAGAGGACAAGAGGTTCAGCCCCAGCATTTT; CDR3aa: CSARGQEVQPQHF; d_gene: NA; abundance: NA; v_gene: TRBV20-1; j_gene: TRBJ1-5
CDR3nt: TGTGCCAGCAGCTTGGCCGGGACAGTCTTGAGACAAGGCGAGACCCAGTACTTC; CDR3aa: CASSLAGTVLRQGETQYF; d_gene: TRBD1; abundance: many; v_gene: TRBV5-5; j_gene: TRBJ2-5
CDR3nt: TGTGCCAGTAGTAAGGACATCGCCTACGAGCAGTACTTC; CDR3aa: CASSKDIAYEQYF; d_gene: NA; abundance: NA; v_gene: TRBV19; j_gene: TRBJ2-7
CDR3nt: TGTGCCATCAGCTCCCCGCCGGGATCCACAGATACGCAGTATTTT; CDR3aa: CAISSPPGSTDTQYF; d_gene: NA; abundance: NA; v_gene: TRBV10-3; j_gene: TRBJ2-3
CDR3nt: TGTGCCAGCAGTCACAAGGACACGGCTGAAGCTTTCTTT; CDR3aa: CASSHKDTAEAFF; d_gene: NA; abundance: once; v_gene: TRBV6-5; j_gene: TRBJ1-1
CDR3nt: TGTGCCAGCAGCCCTAGAGCCCAAGAGACCCAGTACTTC; CDR3aa: CASSPRAQETQYF; d_gene: NA; abundance: few; v_gene: TRBV7-9; j_gene: TRBJ2-5
CDR3nt: TGTGCCAGCAGCCAAGAATACGAGGGGAAGTTCTTC; CDR3aa: CASSQEYEGKFF; d_gene: NA; abundance: NA; v_gene: TRBV14; j_gene: TRBJ2-1
CDR3nt: TGTGCCAGCAGTTACGGGAGTGACTATGGCTACACCTTC; CDR3aa: CASSYGSDYGYTF; d_gene: NA; abundance: NA; v_gene: TRBV6-5; j_gene: TRBJ1-2
CDR3nt: TGTGCCAGCCGGGACACTCTCAGGGGCGGGGAGCTGTTTTTT; CDR3aa: CASRDTLRGGELFF; d_gene: NA; abundance: many; v_gene: TRBV7-6; j_gene: TRBJ2-2